The source of this T cell receptor (beta chain) is a study of blood T cell repertoires in COVID-19. For the study at large: Collection of acute and convalescent COVID-19 samples took place in the United States, Italy and Spain. The cDNA or gDNA used as material had been derived from T cells, B-cell-depleted T cells, or PBMCs.

Original processing notes: Estimated nucleated cell counts came from reference gene primer amplification. Sequenced by immunoSEQ multiplex PCR; TCRdb stores in-frame clones only, minus some. V, J and clone size derive from that table, while D and trimming were established from the DNA sequence. This sample has some 230,000 clones; 85% to 90% occur once, and the top ten carry approximately 3.5%. The study recruited people aged roughly 18 to 100 years across approximately 25 US areas. The germline V gene encodes CDR1 LGHNA and CDR2 YNFKEQ. The CDR3 is 21 residues long. J lost 0 bases, V lost 4 bases, and 19 bases had no gene match.

This clonotype was obtained from a woman younger than 35 in a cohort exposed to, infected with or recovered from COVID-19 (not recorded which). The sequencing sample was made of PBMCs or T cells enriched from blood (not recorded which). This sequence joins TRBV4-2 and TRBJ1-4; 8 nucleotides line up with TRBD1. CDR3 DNA sequence: TGTGCCAGCAGCCCGGGACAGGTTGTAGGCCGTTTAGGGACAACTAATGAAAAACTGTTTTTT. This sequence encodes CASSPGQVVGRLGTTNEKLFF.